This T cell receptor beta chain was profiled in a study of persistence of HIV-infected CD4 T cells. Study context: Anti-CD3/anti-CD28 beads activated more cells than antigen stimulation did.

V was clipped by 5 bases and J by 1 base, with 1 base between them. This CDR3 is 12 amino acids long. Germline CDR1 is KGHDR and CDR2 is SFDVKD. This clone showed up just once. Antigen specificity is unknown. Anti-CD3/anti-CD28 beads served as a nonspecific positive control stimulus. CD4+ T cells upregulating both CD40 ligand and CD69 were sorted as responding cells. Sequencing used immunoSEQ version 4 in survey mode. This table comes from immunoSEQ multiplex PCR, and its TCRdb copy is limited to in-frame clones, with some not included. The table shows under 55,000 clones, with 88% occurring only once. The TCR comes from an adult woman with HIV who was CMV-seropositive. The V and J genes are TRBV24-1 and TRBJ2-2; D is unresolved. The sample here was CD4+ T cells sorted from PBMCs after approximately 19-hour stimulation, taken from a patient who received antiretroviral therapy. The CDR3 DNA reads as TGTGCCACCAGTGGGAACACCGGGGAGCTGTTTTTT. As protein: CATSGNTGELFF.